This T cell receptor beta chain was obtained from a study of read filtering for tumor transcriptome and immune sequencing. The library was built from roughly 400 ng RNA with molecular barcoded adaptors for alpha/delta and beta/gamma chains. TCRdb re-called the reads with MiXCR, one entry per CDR3 protein. The sample shows under 60,000 distinct CDR3 sequences, around 20% of them seen only once. This CDR3 region has 15 residues. In germline, CDR1 is SGHTA, CDR2 FQGTGA. Notes on this clonotype: A read error is possible here, since a much larger clone lies one base away.

This receptor was identified in a donor at least 40 years old with multiple myeloma. J is TRBJ1-3 and V is TRBV7-3; possibly TRBD1 for D (6 bases). Sequences were obtained from a population of CD138-negative cells sorted from bone marrow. The CDR3 DNA sequence: TGTGCCAGCAACTTAGGGGGGGGCTCTGGAAACACCATATATTTT. Encoded protein: CASNLGGGSGNTIYF.